This T cell receptor (beta chain) was retrieved from a study of T cell repertoires in ileal Crohn's disease (dated by TCRdb to the late 2010s). Notes on the research overall: At the time of surgery, roughly 40% of patients were active smokers, and the median duration of disease was approximately eight years. About half of the patients received postoperative therapy: around ten received thiopurines and over 15 received anti-TNF agents. A Rutgeerts score higher than i0 was the definition used for endoscopic postoperative recurrence. Every patient underwent surgery because of a complication, which was stricturing disease in roughly 61% and penetrating disease in about 40%. A total of 170 or so mucosal samples from 57 patients were sequenced, collected from several sites on the surgical specimen and at postoperative endoscopy. M6 samples consisted of neoterminal ileum biopsies collected during postoperative colonoscopy. The study was conducted in parallel with a multicentre cohort that was designed to identify predictors of early endoscopic recurrence following ileocolonic resection. TCR repertoire analysis was done in 50 to 70 Crohn's disease patients from a prospective multicentre cohort. The paper as a whole reports these results and caveats: Mucosal CD4 and CD8 T cells were sorted and sequenced only in a subgroup of patients, whose size was not stated. The timing of postoperative endoscopy varied within the first year after surgery, and the median delay was roughly 7.4 months. Higher percentages of high-frequency clones at the time of surgery were linked to endoscopic recurrence, and every patient with clonality above 26.8% (18/57) had recurrence. A significantly higher proportion of clonal expansions was observed in active smokers at surgery than in non-smokers (roughly 27% vs 19%, p=0.02). Sorted CD8 T cells carried more high-frequency clones than CD4 T cells, suggesting mucosal expansions were mainly CD8.

With regard to this clone: Its antigen target is currently unknown. One base away there is no much larger clone; base qualities are not given.

What this sample's time point label stands for: neoterminal ileum biopsy at postoperative endoscopy, about 6 months after surgery. To be eligible, patients had to be adults with ileal or ileocolonic Crohn's disease and an indication for ileocolonic resection. Whole ileal mucosal biopsies were kept frozen at -80 degrees C prior to DNA extraction. A TRizol-based method was used to extract genomic DNA from the frozen whole biopsies, and the DNA was quantified with a NanoDrop 2000 spectrophotometer. Around 500 nanograms of biopsy DNA per sample were submitted for commercial TCRB immunosequencing. CDR3 regions were amplified from genomic DNA by Adaptive Biotechnology using a two-step, amplification bias-controlled multiplex PCR. Primers for every V and J gene segment were used in the first PCR, and barcodes and Illumina adapters were added in the second PCR. CDR3 libraries were sequenced on an Illumina instrument. As for the authors' bioinformatics: The analysis used both the pipelines supplied by the vendor and custom analysis of the raw data in R/Bioconductor with R version 3.3.0. Clonality, which ranges from 0 to 1, was calculated as the inverse of the normalised Shannon entropy across all productive clones. High-frequency clones were defined as the share of the repertoire occupied by the top 100 clones, with only clones passing a 95% confidence test being retained. Overlap between samples was measured with the Morisita-Horn index, while repertoire diversity was measured with the Simpson index. TCRdb mirrors the immuneACCESS table, restricted to in-frame sequences. Some clones are absent from its copies; in checked studies, under half trace to an unresolved V gene, and the reason for the others is unknown. V and J calls plus clone size are reproduced from that table; the DNA served to infer D and trimming. The sample records about 9,200 clones, around 80% of which are singletons. 15% to 20% of the sample rests with the top ten.

Reading from cysteine to phenylalanine, the CDR3 counts 15 amino acids. CDR3 DNA only is kept here, 45 bases in frame from base 1. V ends up 7 bases short and J 6 bases short, with an unmatched junction base count of 9. CDR1 and CDR2 are drawn from the germline V gene: LGHNT, FRNRAP. Recombination linked TRBV12-5 to TRBJ2-1; 10 bases in between match TRBD2. The specimen was ileal tissue. The receptor was derived from an adult with Crohn's disease. The CDR3 corresponds to CASARASGSVNEQFF. The DNA sequence reads TGTGCTAGTGCCCGAGCTAGCGGGAGTGTCAATGAGCAGTTCTTC.